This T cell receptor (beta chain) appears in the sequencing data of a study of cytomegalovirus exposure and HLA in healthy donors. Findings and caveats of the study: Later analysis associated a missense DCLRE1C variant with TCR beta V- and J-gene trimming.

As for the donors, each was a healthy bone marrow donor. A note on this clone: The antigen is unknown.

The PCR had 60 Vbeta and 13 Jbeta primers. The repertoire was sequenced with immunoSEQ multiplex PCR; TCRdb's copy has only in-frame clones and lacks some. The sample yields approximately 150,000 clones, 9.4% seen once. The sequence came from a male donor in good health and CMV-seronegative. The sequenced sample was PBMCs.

As DNA, the CDR3 is TGCGCCAGCAGCTCAACGACGGCAGGGCCCCTTAATTCACCCCTCCACTTT. As protein: CASSSTTAGPLNSPLHF. This chain links TRBV5-1 with TRBJ1-6, with D possibly matching TRBD1 (5 bases). Germline V gene data show CDR1 as SGHRS and CDR2 as YFSETQ. Trimming removed 3 bases from V and 6 bases from J, with 19 bases in between. This CDR3 has 17 residues.